The 31 T cell receptor beta chains below come from one sample, sequenced in a study of blood T cell repertoires in COVID-19. Generated by immunoSEQ multiplex PCR, the TCRdb table keeps only in-frame clones and is missing some. This sample carries about 26,000 clones, 82% of them seen once, and the ten largest clones take 30% to 40%. The sample consisted of peripheral blood. These receptors were obtained from a human donor in a cohort sampled during active COVID-19.

This rearrangement joins TRBV11-2 to TRBJ2-7, with D possibly matching TRBD1 (6 bases). V lost 1 base to trimming and J lost 0 bases, with 16 bases between them. The CDR3 has 17 amino acids. Germline CDR1 SGHAT, CDR2 FQNNGV. The CDR3 spells CASSLGAGGDGSYEQYF. CDR3 nucleotide sequence: TGTGCCAGCAGCTTAGGTGCTGGGGGCGATGGCTCCTACGAGCAGTACTTC.

The chain employs TRBV7-9 and TRBJ2-3; 8 nucleotides match TRBD2. The CDR3 sequence is 15 residues long. Germline-derived CDR1 and CDR2 are SEHNR and FQNEAQ (reference sequence). J gave up 6 bases and V 3 bases, and 8 bases lay outside the gene matches. DNA of the CDR3: TGTGCCAGCAGCTTTACTAGCGGTCGACCTGATACGCAGTATTTT. Protein: CASSFTSGRPDTQYF.

This chain joins TRBV30 and TRBJ1-2, with a weak D call TRBD1 (6 bases). The germline V and J ends were trimmed by 7 bases and 6 bases, with 15 bases remaining between them. CDR3 length: 12 residues. CDR1 is GTSNPN, CDR2 SVGIG, per germline (reference sequence). CDR3: CASQSRDNGYTF. CDR3 in DNA: TGTGCCTCGCAAAGCCGGGACAATGGCTACACCTTC.

This chain connects TRBV19 to TRBJ1-5, with 8 bases that match TRBD1. This CDR3 comprises 17 residues. CDR1 and CDR2 (germline): LNHDA, SQIVND (reference sequence). With V trimmed by 5 bases and J by 0 bases, 9 bases remained unmatched. CDR3 loop: CASSSQGGGYSNQPQHF. The CDR3 bases are TGTGCCAGTAGTTCACAGGGGGGAGGCTATAGCAATCAGCCCCAGCATTTT. The whole variable domain, filled in from reference TRBV19 and TRBJ1-5, reads DGGITQSPKYLFRKEGQNVTLSCEQNLNHDAMYWYRQDPGQGLRLIYYSQIVNDFQKGDIAEGYSVSREKKESFPLTVTSAQKNPTAFYLCASSSQGGGYSNQPQHFGDGTRLSIL.

The chain uses TRBV11-2 and TRBJ2-1, with 8 nucleotides matching TRBD2. Germline V gene data show CDR1 as SGHAT and CDR2 as FQNNGV. Germline trimming cut 0 bases from V and 1 base from J; bases unmatched to any gene: 5. The CDR3 consists of 17 residues. DNA for the CDR3: TGTGCCAGCAGCTTAGATCGGGGCGGGAGGTCCTACAATGAGCAGTTCTTC. Encoded protein: CASSLDRGGRSYNEQFF.

The chain joins TRBV9 to TRBJ2-7; maybe TRBD1 (7 bases). V was shortened by 7 bases and J by 1 base, with 18 bases between the two germline ends. Germline assignment: CDR1 SGDLS and CDR2 YYNGEE. The length of the CDR3 is 15 residues. This CDR3 is CASSYGRDSSYEQYF. The DNA of the CDR3 is TGTGCCAGCTCCTACGGGCGGGACAGTTCCTACGAGCAGTACTTC.

V gene TRBV15 combines with J gene TRBJ2-7; D is unresolved. V shed 1 base and J shed 3 bases, with 4 bases lying between them. The germline V gene has CDR1 LNHNV and CDR2 YYDKDF (reference sequence). The CDR3 is made up of 12 amino acids. The chain's CDR3 is CATSRVGYEQYF. The CDR3 DNA is TGTGCCACCAGCAGAGTCGGCTACGAGCAGTACTTC.

The gene calls are TRBV30 and TRBJ2-5, with D perhaps matching TRBD2 (5 bases). Germline V gives CDR1 GTSNPN, CDR2 SVGIG (reference sequence). V was trimmed by 3 bases and J by 4 bases, leaving 18 bases between them. The CDR3 is 15 amino acids. The DNA of the CDR3 is TGTGCCTGGAGATCAGCGCGTGTAGGAGGAGAGACCCAGTACTTC. It is translated as CAWRSARVGGETQYF.

The chain joins TRBV18 to TRBJ1-4; D not certain. The CDR3 has 16 amino acids. The V end lost 6 bases, the J end lost 3 bases, and 17 bases lay between the germline ends. From germline, CDR1 is KGHSH and CDR2 LQKENI. The CDR3 sequence is CASSFGARVPNEKLFF. The DNA of the CDR3 is TGTGCCAGCTCTTTTGGAGCGCGGGTCCCTAATGAAAAACTGTTTTTT.

This sequence joins TRBV29-1 and TRBJ1-2; D gene uncertain. The CDR3 is 11 amino acids. Trimming stripped 7 bases from V and 6 bases from J, with 12 bases between. Germline V gene data show CDR1 as SQVTM and CDR2 as ANQGSEA. The CDR3 here is CSGGEENGYTF. CDR3 coding DNA: TGCAGCGGCGGGGAGGAAAATGGCTACACCTTC.

V gene TRBV12-3 or TRBV12-4 combines with J gene TRBJ2-1, with a tentative D call TRBD1 (5 bases). V was shortened by 4 bases and J by 6 bases, with 10 bases between the two germline ends. CDR3 length: 13 residues. CDR3 sequence reads: CASSWAGFNEQFF. The CDR3 DNA sequence: TGTGCCAGCAGTTGGGCAGGGTTCAATGAGCAGTTCTTC.

The chain carries TRBV6-2 or TRBV6-3 and TRBJ1-2; TRBD1 aligns across 8 bases. CDR3 size: 16 residues. V was pared by 4 bases and J by 4 bases, with 11 bases of the junction left unmatched. Per germline, CDR1 MNHEY and CDR2 SVGEGT. CDR3 protein: CASSSAQGAFGYGYTF. In DNA, the CDR3 is TGTGCCAGCAGTTCAGCGCAGGGGGCGTTCGGCTATGGCTACACCTTC.

The chain employs TRBV7-6 and TRBJ2-7; D ambiguous. CDR1 and CDR2 (germline): SGHVS, FNYEAQ. The CDR3 extends over 14 amino acids. Trimming took 6 bases from V and 0 from J, leaving 12 bases between them. CDR3 amino acids: CASRRSSTSYEQYF. CDR3 nucleotide sequence: TGTGCCAGCAGACGGTCCTCTACCTCCTACGAGCAGTACTTC.

The V and J genes are TRBV7-9 and TRBJ1-5; D remains ambiguous. Germline CDR1 reads SEHNR; CDR2 reads FQNEAQ (reference sequence). The CDR3 covers 18 residues. Trimming shortened V by 5 bases and J by 3 bases, and 23 bases separated the two germline ends. In nucleotides, the CDR3 is TGTGCCAGCAGCGAAAATCCTCCTGACCCCAGGAACAATCAGCCCCAGCATTTT. Protein sequence: CASSENPPDPRNNQPQHF.

The V gene is TRBV10-3, the J gene TRBJ2-7; 7 bases are shared with TRBD1. CDR1 is ENHRY and CDR2 is SYGVKD in the germline V gene. The CDR3 sequence is 14 residues long. J gave up 4 bases and V 4 bases, and 7 bases lay outside the gene matches. CDR3 sequence reads: CAISAGTAIYEQYF. The CDR3 region has the DNA TGTGCCATCAGTGCCGGGACAGCAATTTACGAGCAGTACTTC.

J is TRBJ1-6 and V is TRBV7-8; D gene unclear. This CDR3 region has 16 residues. V shed 0 bases and J shed 0 bases, with 6 bases lying between them. CDR1 and CDR2 from the germline V gene are SGHVS and FQNEAQ. The CDR3 sequence: CASSLARSSYNSPLHF. CDR3 DNA sequence: TGTGCCAGCAGCTTAGCGCGGAGCTCCTATAATTCACCCCTCCACTTT. The full variable domain, rest sourced from reference TRBV7-8 and TRBJ1-6, is GAGVSQSPRYKVAKRGQDVALRCDPISGHVSLFWYQQALGQGPEFLTYFQNEAQLDKSGLPSDRFFAERPEGSVSTLKIQRTQQEDSAVYLCASSLARSSYNSPLHFGNGTRLTVT.

The CDR3 is CSVAQGAPIYGYTF. In nucleotides, the CDR3 is TGCAGCGTTGCCCAGGGGGCGCCTATCTATGGCTACACCTTC. J is TRBJ1-2 and V is TRBV29-1; 8 bases are a match to TRBD1. In germline, CDR1 is SQVTM, CDR2 ANQGSEA. V lost 4 bases to trimming and J lost 4 bases; unmatched junction nucleotides: 8. CDR3 length equals 14 residues.

This clone is labeled as medium-sized. The chain recombines TRBV7-2 with TRBJ1-4; 7 bases agree with TRBD1. Germline V CDR1 and CDR2: SGHTA, FQGNSA. There are 15 residues in the CDR3. Unmatched junction bases numbered 3, after V lost 1 base and J lost 4 bases. The CDR3, as DNA: TGTGCCAGCAGCTTAGACAGGGGATATAATGAAAAACTGTTTTTT. This gives the protein CASSLDRGYNEKLFF.

The chain carries TRBV2 and TRBJ1-3, with 8 positions matching TRBD1. The CDR3 extends over 15 amino acids. The V gene end was trimmed by 3 bases and the J gene end by 3 bases; junction bases not matched to a gene: 4. The V gene's germline CDR1 is SNHLY and CDR2 FYNNEI. For the CDR3, the DNA is TGTGCCAGCAGTGATCAGGGGGCTGGTGGAAACACCATATATTTT. It codes for CASSDQGAGGNTIYF.

The rearrangement uses TRBV12-3 or TRBV12-4 and TRBJ1-2; perhaps TRBD1 as D (6 bases). Trimming took off 2 bases at V and 6 bases at J, with 10 bases between the two ends. CDR3 size: 13 residues. CDR3 region: CASSLKQGHGYTF. The CDR3 nucleotides are TGTGCCAGCAGTTTAAAACAGGGTCATGGCTACACCTTC.

The chain couples TRBV7-9 to TRBJ2-3; no clear D gene. V dropped 6 bases and J dropped 6 bases, with 13 bases sitting between them. The length of the CDR3 is 13 residues. In germline, CDR1 is SEHNR, CDR2 FQNEAQ (reference sequence). The CDR3 DNA reads TGTGCCAGCAGGCAGTCAAATTGGGATACGCAGTATTTT. This codes for CASRQSNWDTQYF.

V usage is TRBV19 and J usage is TRBJ2-1; 9 bases align to TRBD1. Trimming took 8 bases from V and 6 from J; bases not matched to a gene: 14. CDR3 length: 16 residues. The germline CDR1 and CDR2 sequences are LNHDA and SQIVND (reference sequence). CDR3 sequence (DNA): TGTGCCAGTCTACTTGATCCGGGACAGGGCTTCAATGAGCAGTTCTTC. Residues: CASLLDPGQGFNEQFF.

This clone was seen a handful of times. The V and J genes are TRBV18 and TRBJ1-4, with 8 bases fitting TRBD1. The CDR3 extends over 13 amino acids. Per germline, CDR1 KGHSH and CDR2 LQKENI. V shed 4 bases and J 8 bases; nucleotides not matched to a gene: 3. The CDR3 region is CASSRQGYEKLFF. CDR3 in DNA: TGTGCCAGCTCACGACAGGGGTACGAAAAACTGTTTTTT.

The V call is TRBV6-4, the J call TRBJ1-1; 7 positions match TRBD1. Germline lookup yields CDR1 MRHNA and CDR2 SNTAGT. The CDR3 runs 15 residues. J lost 4 bases, V lost 5 bases, and 10 bases had no gene match. This chain's CDR3 is CASSLLTGRSTEAFF. The CDR3, as DNA: TGTGCCAGCAGTCTCCTGACAGGGAGGTCCACTGAAGCTTTCTTT.

The chain combines TRBV12-5 with TRBJ2-2; TRBD1 aligns across 8 bases. Trimming took 4 bases from V and 4 from J; bases not matched to a gene: 2. The CDR3 sequence is 14 residues long. Germline V gene sequence: CDR1 LGHNT, CDR2 FRNRAP. Here the CDR3 reads CASGSRGPTGELFF. The CDR3 DNA sequence: TGTGCTAGTGGTTCCAGGGGGCCCACCGGGGAGCTGTTTTTT.

The chain has TRBV7-9 and TRBJ2-5; possible D gene TRBD2, 5 bases. Trimming removed 5 bases from V and 3 bases from J, with 10 bases in between. This CDR3 is built from 13 residues. CDR1 and CDR2 from the germline V gene are SEHNR and FQNEAQ (reference sequence). The CDR3 loop reads CASSKALEETQYF. The CDR3, as DNA: TGTGCCAGCAGCAAGGCACTAGAAGAGACCCAGTACTTC.

The chain carries TRBV19 and TRBJ2-6, with D possibly TRBD2 on 6 matching bases. CDR3 length: 16 residues. From germline, CDR1 is LNHDA and CDR2 SQIVND (reference sequence). V shed 7 bases and J shed 1 base, with 14 bases lying between them. Written as DNA, the CDR3 is TGTGCCAGTATCGACAGAGGACTATCTGGGGCCAACGTCCTGACTTTC. Residues: CASIDRGLSGANVLTF.

This clone was found a few times. V gene TRBV5-1 combines with J gene TRBJ2-7; 9 bases are a match to TRBD2. The CDR3 runs 14 residues. The J segment lost 7 bases and the V segment lost 3 bases, leaving 8 bases of the junction unmatched. Looked up from germline, CDR1 is SGHRS and CDR2 is YFSETQ. DNA of the CDR3: TGCGCCAGCAGCTATATAGCGGGAGTTGGGGAGCAGTACTTC. It specifies CASSYIAGVGEQYF.

V gene TRBV11-2 combines with J gene TRBJ2-7; D not certain. Trimming cost V 5 bases and J 7 bases, with 9 bases left between them. The CDR3 is 11 residues long. Germline loops: CDR1 SGHAT, CDR2 FQNNGV. The CDR3 region is CASSQAGEQYF. As DNA, the CDR3 is TGTGCCAGCAGCCAGGCTGGTGAGCAGTACTTC.

The J gene is TRBJ2-7, the V gene TRBV5-3, with 7 bases fitting TRBD2. TRBV5-3 is an open reading frame, and its role is uncertain. The CDR3 covers 13 residues. V lost 4 bases and J lost 2; bases outside the gene matches: 3. CDR3 coding DNA: TGTGCCAGAAGCGCTAGCGGAACCTACGAGCAGTACTTC. Amino acid sequence: CARSASGTYEQYF.

This chain links TRBV9 with TRBJ1-2; TRBD1 aligns across 12 bases. Germline CDR1 reads SGDLS; CDR2 reads YYNGEE. The CDR3 extends over 14 amino acids. The V gene end was trimmed by 4 bases and the J gene end by 7 bases; junction bases not matched to a gene: 5. CDR3 sequence (DNA): TGTGCCAGCAGCAAGGGGACAGGGGGCAGTGGCTACACCTTC. Protein sequence: CASSKGTGGSGYTF. The variable domain in full, with the rest retrieved from reference TRBV9 and TRBJ1-2, is DSGVTQTPKHLITATGQRVTLRCSPRSGDLSVYWYQQSLDQGLQFLIQYYNGEERAKGNILERFSAQQFPDLHSELNLSSLELGDSALYFCASSKGTGGSGYTFGSGTRLTVV.